The present T cell receptor (beta chain) was sequenced within a study of control samples from healthy donors and cancer patients. Assay: immunoSEQ multiplex PCR; the TCRdb copy retains only in-frame clones and omits some. Of approximately 130,000 clones listed, 87% are singletons. This CDR3 region has 13 residues. Germline lookup yields CDR1 SEHNR and CDR2 FQNEAQ (reference sequence). V lost 7 bases, J lost 6 bases, and 15 bases lay in between. The sample holds a few counts of this clone. This TCR was sampled from a man aged 55 to 70 in good health. This chain links TRBV7-9 with TRBJ1-2; unclear D gene. Sequenced input: blood. DNA of the CDR3: TGTGCCAGCAAATTGGCAGGCGAGCATGGCTACACCTTC. Its translation: CASKLAGEHGYTF.